The 13 T cell receptor beta chains below all came from one sample that was sequenced in a study of T cells in Graves' hyperthyroidism and ophthalmopathy. It was RNA transcripts that yielded the amplified TCR beta CDR3 regions. The TCR CDR3 was amplified in a first-round RT-PCR using the HTBI primer set. One entry per CDR3 protein results from TCRdb running MiXCR on the multiplex PCR reads. This table has more than 300,000 distinct CDR3 sequences, 11% to 15% appearing once. The specimen was blood. The receptors come from a young woman with Graves' hyperthyroidism.

This clonotype came up a few times. The chain employs TRBV11-2 and TRBJ1-1, with no clear D. The germline V and J ends were trimmed by 5 bases and 11 bases, with 21 bases remaining between them. CDR1 SGHAT and CDR2 FQNNGV come from the germline V gene. This CDR3 is 14 amino acids long. For the CDR3, the DNA is TGTGCCAGCAGCCCCAGGACTGAGCGGGCTTACGCTTTCTTT. Translating it yields CASSPRTERAYAFF.

In its sample, this clonotype was seen many times. The chain employs TRBV7-3 and TRBJ2-5, with 7 bases aligning to TRBD1. Germline CDR1 reads SGHTA; CDR2 reads FQGTGA. The CDR3 totals 15 residues. V gave up 3 bases and J gave up 2 bases; unmatched junction bases: 6. CDR3 region: CASSLDRDSQETQYF. The CDR3 DNA follows: TGTGCCAGCAGCTTGGACCGGGACAGTCAAGAGACCCAGTACTTC.

The sample holds many counts of this clonotype. The J gene is TRBJ2-5, the V gene TRBV20-1; D is unresolved. With 5 bases removed from V and 0 bases from J, the gap between germline ends came to 4 bases. Per germline, CDR1 DFQATT and CDR2 SNEGSKA (reference sequence). This CDR3 spans 11 amino acids. The CDR3 region has the DNA TGCAGTGCTCAGTACCAAGAGACCCAGTACTTC. Residues: CSAQYQETQYF.

This clonotype has at least ten counts. The rearrangement joins TRBV2 to TRBJ2-6; D unclear. The CDR3 is 13 amino acids. Trimming left V 7 bases short and J 2 bases short, with 6 bases between. Germline V CDR1 and CDR2: SNHLY, FYNNEI. The CDR3 loop reads CASMIAGANVLTF. The CDR3 nucleotides are TGTGCCAGCATGATTGCTGGGGCCAACGTCCTGACTTTC.

This clonotype was seen many times. The chain carries TRBV7-2 and TRBJ2-3, with D possibly matching TRBD1 (5 bases). The germline V gene encodes CDR1 SGHTA and CDR2 FQGNSA. Trimming pared 2 bases from V and 2 bases from J, leaving 8 bases between. The CDR3 totals 14 residues. The CDR3 loop reads CASSLKGSTDTQYF. Written as DNA, the CDR3 is TGTGCCAGCAGCTTAAAGGGGTCCACAGATACGCAGTATTTT.

This clonotype was seen many times. This rearrangement joins TRBV9 to TRBJ1-4; TRBD1 aligns across 7 bases. The junction had 8 bases not matched to a gene; V was cut back by 4 bases and J by 5 bases. Germline V gene data show CDR1 as SGDLS and CDR2 as YYNGEE. This CDR3 has 15 amino acids. The CDR3, as DNA: TGTGCCAGCAGCCTATACGGGACAGAAAATGAAAAACTGTTTTTT. This sequence encodes CASSLYGTENEKLFF.

The chain has TRBV12-3 or TRBV12-4 and TRBJ2-3; 11 nucleotides align to TRBD2. This CDR3 is built from 15 residues. J was trimmed by 2 bases and V by 6 bases; bases with no gene match: 4. CDR3 sequence reads: CASRPGLAVTDTQYF. In DNA, the CDR3 is TGTGCCAGCAGGCCGGGACTAGCGGTCACAGATACGCAGTATTTT.

The chain uses TRBV20-1 and TRBJ1-5; D gene unclear. Between the trimmed V and J ends, which lost 0 bases and 3 bases, there was a span of 9 bases. The V gene's germline CDR1 is DFQATT and CDR2 SNEGSKA (reference sequence). CDR3 size: 14 residues. This CDR3 is CSARDLPINQPQHF. CDR3 DNA: TGCAGTGCTAGAGATTTACCGATCAATCAGCCCCAGCATTTT.

This clonotype occurred many times. This sequence joins TRBV12-3 or TRBV12-4 and TRBJ2-7, with a possible D match to TRBD1 (6 bases). The V end lost 5 bases, the J end lost 4 bases, and 15 bases lay between the germline ends. The CDR3 totals 14 residues. The CDR3 bases are TGTGCCAGCAGTCTTGGGGGCCTAACTTACGAGCAGTACTTC. The encoded protein is CASSLGGLTYEQYF.

This clonotype appeared many times. The V gene is TRBV6-1, the J gene TRBJ1-3; D gene unclear. This CDR3 has 13 amino acids. With 6 bases removed from V and 0 bases from J, the gap between germline ends came to 6 bases. Germline values: CDR1 MNHNS, CDR2 SASEGT. This chain's CDR3 is CASRSFSGNTIYF. As DNA, the CDR3 is TGTGCCAGCAGATCTTTCTCTGGAAACACCATATATTTT.

This clonotype occurred many times. Relative to the germline gene, one junction end is altered; a read error may explain this. This chain uses TRBV7-7 with TRBJ2-1, with 15 bases that match TRBD2. The germline V gene has CDR1 SSHAT and CDR2 FNYEAQ (reference sequence). CDR3 length equals 17 residues. The CDR3 region is CASSPGLAGGFGNEQFF. The CDR3 nucleotides are TGTGCTAGCAGCCCAGGACTAGCGGGAGGGTTTGGCAATGAGCAGTTCTTC.

This clonotype was seen at least ten times. The chain has TRBV20-1 and TRBJ2-1, with TRBD1 matching over 7 bases. Losses at the gene ends were 2 bases for V and 8 bases for J; bases not matched to a gene: 6. The CDR3 is 13 amino acids. Germline lookup yields CDR1 DFQATT and CDR2 SNEGSKA (reference sequence). CDR3 in DNA: TGCAGTGCTAGAACGACAGGGACCCATGAGCAGTTCTTC. This gives the protein CSARTTGTHEQFF.

This clonotype came up once. Here the CDR3 reads CATEISPGVGQYF. In DNA, the CDR3 is TGTGCCACCGAGATTAGTCCTGGGGTCGGGCAGTACTTC. This sequence joins TRBV15 and TRBJ2-7, with no clear D. This CDR3 is built from 13 residues. V lost 8 bases and J 9 bases, leaving 20 bases between the germline ends. In germline, CDR1 is LNHNV, CDR2 YYDKDF (reference sequence).